One sample yielded the 10 T cell receptor beta chains listed below, sequenced in a study of OX40 agonist ivuxolimab in advanced cancers. Generated by immunoSEQ multiplex PCR, the TCRdb table keeps only in-frame clones and is missing some. The sample lists roughly 15,000 clones, more than 75% occurring once. This sample comprised CD4+ or CD8+ T cells sorted from blood, obtained in a trial of the OX40 agonist ivuxolimab. Receptors originate from an adult with an advanced solid tumor such as melanoma, head and neck, liver or kidney cancer.

V and J are TRBV2 and TRBJ2-3; 10 positions match TRBD2. This CDR3 has 13 residues. CDR1 and CDR2 from the germline V gene are SNHLY and FYNNEI. V shed 10 bases, J shed 1 base, and the junction held 2 bases outside the gene matches. The CDR3 sequence is CAIGTSGTDTQYF. CDR3 coding DNA: TGTGCCATCGGGACTAGCGGCACAGATACGCAGTATTTT.

The rearrangement uses TRBV27 and TRBJ2-7; perhaps D is TRBD1 or TRBD2 (5 bases each). Deletions cut 10 bases from V and 5 bases from J, with 21 bases between. The CDR3 consists of 14 residues. CDR1 is MNHEY and CDR2 is SMNVEV in the germline V gene (reference sequence). The CDR3 spells CATSRAGRVDEQYF. CDR3 nucleotides: TGTGCCACCTCACGGGCAGGGAGAGTAGACGAGCAGTACTTC.

The chain carries TRBV27 and TRBJ1-3, with 9 positions matching TRBD1. The CDR3 length is 17 residues. Germline CDR1 MNHEY, CDR2 SMNVEV (reference sequence). J gave up 2 bases and V 3 bases, and 8 bases lay outside the gene matches. CDR3 sequence reads: CASSLRGQGDAGNTIYF. The CDR3 DNA reads as TGTGCCAGCAGTTTGAGGGGACAGGGAGACGCTGGAAACACCATATATTTT.

In its sample, this clone was seen a few times. CDR3: CASNKDGGGNTGELFF. The CDR3 DNA follows: TGCGCCAGCAATAAGGACGGCGGCGGGAACACCGGGGAGCTGTTTTTT. V and J are TRBV5-1 and TRBJ2-2; no clear D gene. V dropped 6 bases and J dropped 1 base, with 16 bases sitting between them. CDR1 and CDR2 (germline): SGHRS, YFSETQ. The CDR3 runs to 16 residues.

V is TRBV5-8 and J is TRBJ2-7; perhaps TRBD1 as D (5 bases). Germline V gives CDR1 SGHTS, CDR2 YDEGEE. V lost 4 bases to trimming and J lost 9 bases, with 20 bases between them. The CDR3 covers 14 residues. Here the CDR3 DNA reads TGTGCCAGCAGCATGGAGACAGAGAACGAGCGGCAGTACTTC. As protein: CASSMETENERQYF.

This chain links TRBV4-3 with TRBJ1-1; 9 bases line up with TRBD1. V trimming: 3 bases; J trimming: 4 bases; junction bases outside the gene matches: 3. Germline V CDR1 and CDR2: LGHNA, YSLEER. The CDR3 is 14 amino acids. The CDR3 loop is CASSQTGGSTEAFF. DNA of the CDR3: TGCGCCAGCAGCCAGACAGGGGGATCCACTGAAGCTTTCTTT.

The CDR3 here is CASTGGYSNQPQHF. DNA of the CDR3: TGTGCCAGCACCGGGGGTTATAGCAATCAGCCCCAGCATTTT. The genes are TRBV28 and TRBJ1-5; possibly TRBD1 for D (5 bases). The CDR3 is 14 amino acids. CDR1 and CDR2 from the germline V gene are MDHEN and SYDVKM. V lost 7 bases and J lost 0, with 10 bases in between.

The genes are TRBV19 and TRBJ1-4; D unclear. CDR3 length: 15 amino acids. The V gene's germline CDR1 is LNHDA and CDR2 SQIVND (reference sequence). V lost 1 base, J lost 6 bases, and 12 bases lay in between. The CDR3 region has the DNA TGTGCCAGTAGTATAGTCCCACGGGCCGATGAAAAACTGTTTTTT. Encoded protein: CASSIVPRADEKLFF.

This sequence joins TRBV5-1 and TRBJ1-3; the match to TRBD1 covers 8 bases. With 2 bases clipped from V and 2 bases from J, the junction kept 3 bases outside the gene matches. CDR1 is SGHRS and CDR2 is YFSETQ in the germline V gene. The length of the CDR3 is 15 residues. The CDR3, as DNA: TGCGCCAGCAGCTTAGGACAGGGCCCTGGAAACACCATATATTTT. This encodes CASSLGQGPGNTIYF.

This sequence joins TRBV6-4 and TRBJ2-1; 9 nucleotides agree with TRBD1. This CDR3 region has 14 residues. From germline, CDR1 is MRHNA and CDR2 SNTAGT. Trimming took 5 bases from V and 11 from J; bases not matched to a gene: 10. The CDR3 protein is CASSRTGTGNKQFF. The CDR3 DNA reads TGTGCCAGCAGTCGCACCGGGACAGGGAATAAGCAGTTCTTC.